The rows below give T cell receptor beta chains drawn from one sample of a study of early stage breast cancer tumors. TCRdb's copy holds only in-frame clones and misses some; the assay was immunoSEQ multiplex PCR. The sample holds about 21,000 clones, about 78% seen once. Sample: blood. Every receptor here comes from a person aged 55 to 75 with breast cancer. Each CDR3 is given with its conserved first and last residue. D genes are given only for firm matches. Not all rows give a size; the values are once, few, many and, for expanded clones, a class.

- TRBJ1-1 - TRBV7-9 TGTGCCAGCAGCTTACCCTCCGGGCGGGGGGACACTGAAGCTTTCTTT CASSLPSGRGDTEAFF
TRBD1 TRBJ2-3 - TRBV7-2 TGTGCCAGCAGCTCCCCGGACAGGAGCACAGATACGCAGTATTTT CASSSPDRSTDTQYF
TRBD2 TRBJ2-3 - TRBV30 TGTGCTCTTGAACTAGCGGGGGGGCCGGATACGCAGTATTTT CALELAGGPDTQYF
- TRBJ1-2 - TRBV6-5 TGTGCCAGCAGCCATAGCCCGACTGGGTATGGCTACACCTTC CASSHSPTGYGYTF
TRBD1 TRBJ2-7 - TRBV7-8 TGTGCCAGCAGCCCATACCGAGTTGCAGGGGGCTACGAGCAGTACTTC CASSPYRVAGGYEQYF
- TRBJ1-4 - TRBV27 TGTGCCAGCAGTTTATCCCGGACTGCAACTAATGAAAAACTGTTTTTT CASSLSRTATNEKLFF
TRBD2 TRBJ2-1 - TRBV30 TGTGCCTGGAGGGGGACTAGCGGGAGGGCCGTCTACAATGAGCAGTTCTTC CAWRGTSGRAVYNEQFF
TRBD1 TRBJ1-1 - TRBV5-6 TGTGCCAGCAGCGACCGACAGGGGAACACTGAAGCTTTCTTT CASSDRQGNTEAFF
- TRBJ1-2 - TRBV6-4 TGTGCCAGCAGTGACTATTTTTCGGGGGGCCGTTCTAACTATGGCTACACCTTC CASSDYFSGGRSNYGYTF
TRBD2 TRBJ2-3 - TRBV16 TGTGCCAGCAGCCTTCAAAGGACTAGCGGGCTGAGGGATACGCAGTATTTT CASSLQRTSGLRDTQYF
- TRBJ2-2 - TRBV6-6 TGTGCCGGACGGGTCGGTAACACCGGGGAGCTGTTTTTT CAGRVGNTGELFF
- TRBJ2-3 - TRBV6-6 TGTGCCAGCAGTTACCTCTGGACGCAGTATTTT CASSYLWTQYF
- TRBJ2-5 few TRBV7-7 TGTGCTAGCAGCCTGGGCCCGGCGGGGCAAGAGACCCAGTACTTC CASSLGPAGQETQYF
- TRBJ1-3 few TRBV19 TGTGCCAGTACCCCTGACCGAGTCTCTGGAAACACCATATATTTT CASTPDRVSGNTIYF
TRBD2 TRBJ2-1 - TRBV5-5 TGTGCCAGCAGCAGGACTAGCGGGAGTTACAATGAGCAGTTCTTC CASSRTSGSYNEQFF
- TRBJ2-5 - TRBV6-1 TGTGCCAGCAGTGAAGCAACTAGCATGGAGACCCAGTACTTC CASSEATSMETQYF
- TRBJ1-1 - TRBV2 TGTGCCAGCGGTAGGACGGGGAGTCGGACTGAAGCTTTCTTT CASGRTGSRTEAFF
- TRBJ1-2 - TRBV7-9 TGTGCCAGCACGAGGCTCGGAGCTAACTATGGCTACACCTTC CASTRLGANYGYTF
TRBD2 TRBJ2-1 - TRBV27 TGTGCCAGCAGTTTTCCTTCCGTGGGGACTAGCGGGAGAATGGAAGTCAATGAGCAGTTCTTC CASSFPSVGTSGRMEVNEQFF
- TRBJ2-7 - TRBV2 TGTGCCAGCAGTGATCAGGGGTCCTACTACGAGCAGTACTTC CASSDQGSYYEQYF
- TRBJ1-3 - TRBV5-1 TGCGCCAGCAGCTTGATCTGGGGGGCTGGAAACACCATATATTTT CASSLIWGAGNTIYF
TRBD1 TRBJ1-4 - TRBV5-6 TGTGCCAGCACCACAAGGTTTCAGGGGGACGAAAAACTGTTTTTT CASTTRFQGDEKLFF